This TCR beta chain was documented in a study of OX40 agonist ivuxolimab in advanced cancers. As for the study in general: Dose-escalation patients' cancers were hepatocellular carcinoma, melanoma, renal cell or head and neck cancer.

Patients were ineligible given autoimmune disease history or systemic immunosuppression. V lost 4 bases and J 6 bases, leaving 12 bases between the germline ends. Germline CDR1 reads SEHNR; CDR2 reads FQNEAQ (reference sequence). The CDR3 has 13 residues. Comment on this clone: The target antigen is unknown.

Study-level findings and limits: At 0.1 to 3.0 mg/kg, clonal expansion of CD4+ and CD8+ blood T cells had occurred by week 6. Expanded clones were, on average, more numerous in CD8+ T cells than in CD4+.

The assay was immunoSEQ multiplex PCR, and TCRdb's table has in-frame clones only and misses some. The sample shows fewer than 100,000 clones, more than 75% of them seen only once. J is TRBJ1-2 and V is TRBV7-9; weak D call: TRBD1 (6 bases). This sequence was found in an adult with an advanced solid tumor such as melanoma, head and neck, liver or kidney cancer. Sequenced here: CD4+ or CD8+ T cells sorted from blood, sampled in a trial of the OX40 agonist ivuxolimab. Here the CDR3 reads CASSSGVWDGYTF. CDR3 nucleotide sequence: TGTGCCAGCAGCTCAGGGGTTTGGGATGGCTACACCTTC.